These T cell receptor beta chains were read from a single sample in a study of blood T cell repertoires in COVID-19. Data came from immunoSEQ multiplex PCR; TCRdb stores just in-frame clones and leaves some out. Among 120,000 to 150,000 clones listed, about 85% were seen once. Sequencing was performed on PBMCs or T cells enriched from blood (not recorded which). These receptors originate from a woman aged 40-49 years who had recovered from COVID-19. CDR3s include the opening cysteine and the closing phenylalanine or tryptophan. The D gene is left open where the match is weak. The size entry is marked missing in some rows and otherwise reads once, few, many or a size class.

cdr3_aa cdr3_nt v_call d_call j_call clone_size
CASSSAEGAYEQYF TGTGCCAGCTCATCCGCAGAAGGGGCTTACGAGCAGTACTTC TRBV18 . TRBJ2-7 .
CASSPHLGGRGVVGTPNTEAFF TGTGCCAGCAGCCCGCACCTCGGGGGGCGCGGGGTCGTAGGGACTCCGAACACTGAAGCTTTCTTT TRBV14 . TRBJ1-1 .
CASSSGTSGGANEQFF TGTGCCAGCAGCTCCGGGACTAGCGGGGGGGCGAATGAGCAGTTCTTC TRBV2 TRBD2 TRBJ2-1 .
CAWSETLQPTGYTF TGTGCCTGGAGTGAGACACTCCAGCCTACTGGCTACACCTTC TRBV30 . TRBJ1-2 .
CASRTLQSNTEAFF TGCGCCAGCAGGACATTACAGTCGAACACTGAAGCTTTCTTT TRBV4-1 . TRBJ1-1 .
CSVLGGAYQETQYF TGCAGCGTTTTGGGCGGGGCGTACCAAGAGACCCAGTACTTC TRBV29-1 . TRBJ2-5 once
CASSPGGSLQGYTF TGTGCCAGCAGCCCGGGGGGGAGCTTGCAAGGCTACACCTTC TRBV9 . TRBJ1-2 .
CSVYTRGSTGELFF TGCAGCGTTTACACCAGGGGGTCCACCGGGGAGCTGTTTTTT TRBV29-1 TRBD1 TRBJ2-2 .
CSVRTGGSYEQYF TGCAGCGTCAGGACAGGAGGCTCCTACGAGCAGTACTTC TRBV29-1 TRBD1 TRBJ2-7 .
CASARDAGGFTQYF TGTGCCAGTGCCCGGGATGCAGGGGGCTTTACGCAGTATTTT TRBV6-5 TRBD1 TRBJ2-3 .
CASRGTGTGELFF TGTGCCAGCAGGGGGACAGGGACCGGGGAGCTGTTTTTT TRBV2 TRBD1 TRBJ2-2 .
CASSVGQGWSYEQYF TGTGCCAGTAGTGTGGGACAGGGATGGTCCTACGAGCAGTACTTC TRBV19 TRBD1 TRBJ2-7 .
CAATDRARANEKLFF TGTGCCGCTACGGACAGGGCAAGGGCTAATGAAAAACTGTTTTTT TRBV15 TRBD1 TRBJ1-4 few
CSVAGDMGEQFF TGCAGCGTTGCCGGGGACATGGGTGAGCAGTTCTTC TRBV29-1 . TRBJ2-1 once
CASRDTGTGVGYTF TGTGCGAGCAGGGATACCGGGACAGGGGTCGGCTACACCTTC TRBV6-4 TRBD1 TRBJ1-2 .
CATSRDHSFRGRFGYEQFF TGTGCCACCAGCAGAGATCATAGTTTCAGGGGCCGCTTTGGCTACGAGCAGTTCTTC TRBV15 . TRBJ2-1 .
CAWSRNSGTLGAYGYTF TGTGCCTGGAGCAGGAACAGCGGGACTCTGGGGGCCTATGGCTACACCTTC TRBV30 . TRBJ1-2 .
CASSQGPGDDYGYTF TGCGCCAGCAGCCAAGGTCCAGGGGACGACTATGGCTACACCTTC TRBV4-1 . TRBJ1-2 .
CASGVTGNEQFF TGTGCCAGCGGTGTCACCGGCAATGAGCAGTTCTTC TRBV27 . TRBJ2-1 once
CASSARGSGFYNEQFF TGTGCCAGTAGTGCCCGAGGTAGCGGGTTCTACAATGAGCAGTTCTTC TRBV19 TRBD2 TRBJ2-1 .
CASRFSGGRSSYNEQFF TGTGCCAGCAGGTTTAGCGGGGGGCGTAGCTCCTACAATGAGCAGTTCTTC TRBV7-7 TRBD2 TRBJ2-1 .